This T cell receptor (beta chain) was obtained from a study of blood T cell repertoires in COVID-19 (dated by TCRdb to the early 2020s). General notes on the study: Collaborator samples came from the United States, Italy and Spain and covered acute and convalescent phases of COVID-19. The material from the prospective study consisted of cDNA or gDNA derived from T cells, B-cell-depleted T cells, or PBMCs. Sample metadata almost always included a de-identified subject ID, COVID-19 status, age in years and sex. Where available, HLA class I and class II types were obtained from metadata supplied by the sample provider rather than from assay-based typing. The dataset comprised deeply sampled blood TCRbeta repertoires from subjects exposed to, actively infected with, or recovered from COVID-19. The samples were drawn from the first 160 participants of the ongoing ImmuneRACE study and from 950 to 1,500 subjects provided by 6 global collaborators. The repertoires were released in a freely available public database meant as a resource for research on the immune response to SARS-CoV-2. The research as a whole found: Clinical and demographic metadata were provided uncurated, with the amount varying by source and participant.

About this clone itself: Its antigen is still unknown. Base qualities are missing; no much larger clone stands one base away.

The immunoSEQ Assay, a bias-controlled multiplex PCR, was used to amplify TCRbeta CDR3 regions from genomic DNA. As for the original processing: The number of nucleated cells in each sample was estimated by amplification of reference gene primers within the assay. Sequence reads were collapsed and filtered to measure the absolute abundance of every unique TCRbeta CDR3 rearrangement. Productive Simpson clonality was computed per sample as the square root of Simpson's diversity index over productive rearrangements. TCRdb retrieved this table from immuneACCESS and kept in-frame rearrangements only. Not all clones are present; in checked studies, unresolved V genes account for under half, and no reason is known for the remainder. V, J and clone size are taken as reported in that table, and D and trimming were inferred from the DNA itself. This sample holds 200,000 to 250,000 clones; about 85% were observed only once. 0.85% to 1% of the sample comes from the top ten.

Each collaborating institution followed its own protocols to collect whole blood in K2EDTA tubes. For TCRbeta analysis, collaborators shipped samples as frozen whole blood, isolated PBMCs, or DNA extracted from either of those sample types. This TCR was recovered from a middle-aged man with acute or convalescent COVID-19. The sequencing input was peripheral blood.

The CDR3 in this case is CATRPPGGTEAFF. The nucleotide sequence is given as TGTGCCACCCGGCCACCAGGGGGCACTGAAGCTTTCTTT. Recombination connected TRBV19 to TRBJ1-1; 7 central bases correspond to TRBD1. Taken from cysteine to phenylalanine, the CDR3 has 13 residues. Just the 39-base CDR3 DNA is kept, in frame starting at base 1. Germline trimming: 10 bases from V, 4 bases from J; junction bases outside gene matches: 9. Per the germline V gene (reference sequence), LNHDA is the CDR1 and SQIVND is the CDR2.